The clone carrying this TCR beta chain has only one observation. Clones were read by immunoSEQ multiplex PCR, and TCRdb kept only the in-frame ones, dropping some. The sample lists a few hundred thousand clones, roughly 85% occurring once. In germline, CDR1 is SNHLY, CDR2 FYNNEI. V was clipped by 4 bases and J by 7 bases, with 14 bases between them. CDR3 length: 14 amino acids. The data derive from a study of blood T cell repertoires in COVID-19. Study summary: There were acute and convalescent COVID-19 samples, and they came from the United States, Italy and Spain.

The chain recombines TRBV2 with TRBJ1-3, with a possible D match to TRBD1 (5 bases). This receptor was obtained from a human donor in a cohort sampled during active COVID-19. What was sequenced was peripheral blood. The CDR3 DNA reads TGTGCCAGCAGTGTTCAACAGGCGAGTAACACCATATATTTT. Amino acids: CASSVQQASNTIYF.